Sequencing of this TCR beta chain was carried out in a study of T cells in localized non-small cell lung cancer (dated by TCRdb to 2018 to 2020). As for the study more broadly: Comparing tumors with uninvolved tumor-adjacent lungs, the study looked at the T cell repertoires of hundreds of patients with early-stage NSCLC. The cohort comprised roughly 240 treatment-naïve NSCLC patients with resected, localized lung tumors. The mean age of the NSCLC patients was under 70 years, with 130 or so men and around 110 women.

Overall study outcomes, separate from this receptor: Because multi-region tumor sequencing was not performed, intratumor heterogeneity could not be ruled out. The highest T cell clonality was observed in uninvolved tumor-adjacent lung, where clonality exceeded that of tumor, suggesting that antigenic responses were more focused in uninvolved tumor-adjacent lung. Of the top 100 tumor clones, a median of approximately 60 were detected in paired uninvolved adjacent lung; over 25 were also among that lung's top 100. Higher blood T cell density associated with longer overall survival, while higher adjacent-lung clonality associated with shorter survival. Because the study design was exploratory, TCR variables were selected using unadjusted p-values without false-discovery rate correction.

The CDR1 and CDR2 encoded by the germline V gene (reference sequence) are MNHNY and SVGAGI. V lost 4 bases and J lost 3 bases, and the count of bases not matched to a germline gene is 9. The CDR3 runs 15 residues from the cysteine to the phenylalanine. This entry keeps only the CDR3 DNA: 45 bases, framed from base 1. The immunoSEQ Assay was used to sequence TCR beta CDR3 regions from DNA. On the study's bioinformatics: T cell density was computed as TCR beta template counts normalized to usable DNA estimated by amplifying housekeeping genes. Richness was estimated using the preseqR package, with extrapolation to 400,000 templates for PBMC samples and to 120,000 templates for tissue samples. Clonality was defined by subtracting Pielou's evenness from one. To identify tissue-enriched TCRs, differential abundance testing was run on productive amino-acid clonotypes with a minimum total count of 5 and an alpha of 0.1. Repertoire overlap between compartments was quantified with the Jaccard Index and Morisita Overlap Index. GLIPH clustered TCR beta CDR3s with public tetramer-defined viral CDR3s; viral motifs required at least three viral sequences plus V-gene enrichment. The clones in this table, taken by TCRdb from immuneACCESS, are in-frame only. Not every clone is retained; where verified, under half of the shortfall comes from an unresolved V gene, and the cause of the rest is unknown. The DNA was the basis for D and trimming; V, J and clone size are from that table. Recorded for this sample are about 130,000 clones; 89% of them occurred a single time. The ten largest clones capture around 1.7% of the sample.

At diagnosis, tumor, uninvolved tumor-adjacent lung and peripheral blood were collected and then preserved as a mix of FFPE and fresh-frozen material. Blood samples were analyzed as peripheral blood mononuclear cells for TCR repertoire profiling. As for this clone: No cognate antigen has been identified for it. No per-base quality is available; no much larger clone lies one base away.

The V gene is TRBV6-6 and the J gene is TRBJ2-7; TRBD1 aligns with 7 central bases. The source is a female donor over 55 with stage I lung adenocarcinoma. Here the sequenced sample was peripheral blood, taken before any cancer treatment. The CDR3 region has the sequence CASSSIGGAVYEQYF. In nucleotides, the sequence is TGTGCCAGCAGTTCAATAGGGGGCGCGGTCTACGAGCAGTACTTC.